This record covers a single T cell receptor (beta chain). These data originate in a study of blood T cell repertoires in COVID-19. Whole-study context: The United States, Italy and Spain supplied acute and convalescent COVID-19 samples. T cells, B-cell-depleted T cells, or PBMCs provided the cDNA or gDNA that served as material.

CDR3 length: 16 amino acids. CDR1 and CDR2 from the germline V gene are SGHRS and YFSETQ. Trimming took 2 bases from V and 5 from J; bases not matched to a gene: 9. Under the authors' procedure: Reference gene primer amplification gave nucleated cell count estimates. The table came from immunoSEQ multiplex PCR; TCRdb's copy has only in-frame clones and leaves some out. The DNA gave D and trimming, while V, J and clone size come from that table. The sample has approximately 300,000 clones, about 83% seen once. Sequences were obtained from peripheral blood. The clonotype originates from a woman aged 45-65 years with acute or convalescent COVID-19. The rearrangement links TRBV5-1 to TRBJ2-3; 9 positions match TRBD1. The CDR3 here is CASSFAPGQGLDTQYF. The DNA for the CDR3 is TGCGCCAGCAGCTTCGCCCCGGGACAGGGACTAGATACGCAGTATTTT.